The clone carrying this T cell receptor beta chain was counted many times. Its antigen remains unidentified. The CDR3 runs to 16 residues. Germline loops: CDR1 MNHNS, CDR2 SASEGT. Trimming took off 8 bases at V and 8 bases at J, with 27 bases between the two ends. Time point meaning: newly diagnosed GD, antithyroid drugs for less than 3 months. PBMC-extracted RNA yielded the TCR library. The entry originates in a study of regulatory T cells in long-lasting Graves disease. Study-wide results and caveats: With persistent disease, TRBV28, TRBJ1-2 and TRBJ2-5 were the favored segments.

Through Arm-PCR of CDR3 regions and iRepertoire HTBI primers, TCR beta libraries were built. TCRdb recomputed calls from the multiplex PCR reads with MiXCR, one row per CDR3 protein. The sample consists of fewer than 500,000 distinct CDR3 sequences, 16% of them appearing once. The sample was also reused in another study, on T cells in Graves' hyperthyroidism and ophthalmopathy.

The sequence was obtained from a man in his forties with Graves disease. The chain has TRBV6-1 and TRBJ1-1; tentatively, D is TRBD1 (6 bases). The source material was peripheral blood mononuclear cells (PBMCs), sampled at new diagnosis, from a patient treated with antithyroid drugs. CDR3 nucleotide sequence: TGTGCCAGCGAATCACAGGGCAGTGGTAAAAACGGGGAAGCTTTCTTT. Encoded protein: CASESQGSGKNGEAFF.